This T cell receptor (beta chain) appears in the sequencing data of a study of response to subunit inactivated influenza vaccine. Germline assignment: CDR1 SGHDN and CDR2 FVKESK. Trimming took 4 bases from V and 2 from J, leaving 15 bases between them. The CDR3 loop spans 15 amino acids. TCRdb independently ran MiXCR on the RT-PCR reads; one entry per CDR3 protein. The data contain hundreds of thousands of distinct CDR3 sequences, less than 30% of them singletons. This clonotype was recorded at least ten times. The source of this sequence is a man between 45 and 60 years old who received an inactivated influenza vaccine. Sequenced here: CD4+ T cells sorted from PBMCs, sampled more than 4 days after vaccination. The rearrangement uses TRBV14 and TRBJ2-7; tentatively, D is TRBD1 (6 bases). The DNA for the CDR3 is TGTGCCAGCAGCCCCGGGGACAACCGCGCCTACGAGCAGTACTTC. Its protein product is CASSPGDNRAYEQYF.